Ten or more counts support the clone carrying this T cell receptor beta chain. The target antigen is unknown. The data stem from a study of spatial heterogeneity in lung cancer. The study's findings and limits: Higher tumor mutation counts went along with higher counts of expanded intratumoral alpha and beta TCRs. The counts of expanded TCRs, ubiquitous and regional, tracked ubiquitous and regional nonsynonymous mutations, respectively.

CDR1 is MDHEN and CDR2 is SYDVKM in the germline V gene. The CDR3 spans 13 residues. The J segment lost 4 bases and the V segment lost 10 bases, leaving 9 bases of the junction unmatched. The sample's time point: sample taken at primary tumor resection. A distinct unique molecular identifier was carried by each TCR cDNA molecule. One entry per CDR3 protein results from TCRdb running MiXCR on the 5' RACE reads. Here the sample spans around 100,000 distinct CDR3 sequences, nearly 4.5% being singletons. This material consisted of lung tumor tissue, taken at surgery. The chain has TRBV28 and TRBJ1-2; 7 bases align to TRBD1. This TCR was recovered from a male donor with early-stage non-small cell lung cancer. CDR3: CATLPGTVYGYTF. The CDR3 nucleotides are TGTGCCACACTCCCGGGGACAGTCTATGGCTACACCTTC.